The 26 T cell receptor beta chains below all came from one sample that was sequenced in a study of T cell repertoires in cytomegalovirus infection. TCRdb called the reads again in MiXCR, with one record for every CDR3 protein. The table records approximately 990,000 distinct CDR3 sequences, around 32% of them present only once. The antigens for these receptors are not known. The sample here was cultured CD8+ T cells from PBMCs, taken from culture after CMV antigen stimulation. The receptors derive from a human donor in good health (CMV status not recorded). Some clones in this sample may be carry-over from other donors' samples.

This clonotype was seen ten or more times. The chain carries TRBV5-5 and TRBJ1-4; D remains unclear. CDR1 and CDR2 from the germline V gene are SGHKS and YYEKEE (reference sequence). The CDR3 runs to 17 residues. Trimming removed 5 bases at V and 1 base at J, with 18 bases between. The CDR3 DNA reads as TGTGCCAGCAGTTACCCACCGGGGATAGGAACTAATGAAAAACTGTTTTTT. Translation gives CASSYPPGIGTNEKLFF.

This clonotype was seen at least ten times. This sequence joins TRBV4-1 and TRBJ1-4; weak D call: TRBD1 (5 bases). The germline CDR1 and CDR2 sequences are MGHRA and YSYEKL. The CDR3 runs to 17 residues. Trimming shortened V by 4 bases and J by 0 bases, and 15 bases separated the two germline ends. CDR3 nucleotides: TGCGCCAGCAGCCCGTGGGGGTCCCCCGCAACTAATGAAAAACTGTTTTTT. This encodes CASSPWGSPATNEKLFF.

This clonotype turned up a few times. In nucleotides, the CDR3 is TGCGCCAGCAGCCAAGATCAGGGGGACAATCAGCCCCAGCATTTT. Translated, it gives CASSQDQGDNQPQHF. The chain is built from TRBV4-1 and TRBJ1-5; TRBD1 aligns across 7 bases. This CDR3 region has 15 residues. Germline V gene data show CDR1 as MGHRA and CDR2 as YSYEKL. V lost 0 bases and J lost 3; bases outside the gene matches: 2.

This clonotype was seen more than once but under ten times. The CDR3 nucleotides read TGTGCCAGCAGCTTGGCGTTTGATGGGACGCGGGAGCAGTACGTC. This gives the protein CASSLAFDGTREQYV. The chain recombines TRBV5-4 with TRBJ2-7; D is perhaps TRBD1 or TRBD2 (5 bases each). This CDR3 contains 15 residues. The germline V and J ends were trimmed by 0 bases and 7 bases, with 17 bases remaining between them. Germline values: CDR1 SGHNT, CDR2 YYREEE (reference sequence).

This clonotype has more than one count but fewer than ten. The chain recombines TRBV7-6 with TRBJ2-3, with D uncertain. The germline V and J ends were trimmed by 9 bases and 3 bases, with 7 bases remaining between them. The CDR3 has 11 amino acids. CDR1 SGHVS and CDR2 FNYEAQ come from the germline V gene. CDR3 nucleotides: TGTGCCAGTTATACTACAGATACGCAGTATTTT. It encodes CASYTTDTQYF.

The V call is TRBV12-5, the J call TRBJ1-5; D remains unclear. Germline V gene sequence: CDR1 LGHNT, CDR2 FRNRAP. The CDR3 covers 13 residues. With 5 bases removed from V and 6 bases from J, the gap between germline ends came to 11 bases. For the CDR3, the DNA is TGTGCTAGTGGTCCCAGCCCGAGTCAGCCCCAGCATTTT. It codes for CASGPSPSQPQHF.

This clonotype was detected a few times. CDR3 bases: TGTGCCACCTCAGGGTCTGGGGCCAACGTCCTGACTTTC. Translating gives CATSGSGANVLTF. This chain joins TRBV5-8 and TRBJ2-6; a possible D gene is TRBD1 (5 bases). Trimming removed 9 bases from V and 1 base from J, with 8 bases in between. Germline V gene lookup returns CDR1 SGHTS and CDR2 YDEGEE. This CDR3 region has 13 residues.

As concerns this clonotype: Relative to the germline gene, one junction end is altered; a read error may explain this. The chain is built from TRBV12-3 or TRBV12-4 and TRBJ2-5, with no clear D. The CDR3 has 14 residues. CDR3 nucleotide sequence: TGTGCCAGCAGTTTTAATAGCCTCCAAGAGATCCAGTACTTC. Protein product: CASSFNSLQEIQYF.

CDR3 coding DNA: TGTGCCATCCAAAAGGGGGATGGCTACACCTTC. It yields the protein CAIQKGDGYTF. This chain uses TRBV10-3 with TRBJ1-2, with a possible D match to TRBD1 (6 bases). Germline CDR1 and CDR2: ENHRY and SYGVKD. The CDR3 spans 11 residues. V gave up 8 bases and J gave up 6 bases, with 10 bases separating them.

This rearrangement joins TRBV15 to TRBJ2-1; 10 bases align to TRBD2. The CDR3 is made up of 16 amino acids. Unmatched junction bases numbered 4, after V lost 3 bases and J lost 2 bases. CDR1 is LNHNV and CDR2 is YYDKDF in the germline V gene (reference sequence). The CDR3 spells CATSSASGGAYNEQFF. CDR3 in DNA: TGTGCCACCAGCAGCGCTAGCGGGGGCGCCTACAATGAGCAGTTCTTC.

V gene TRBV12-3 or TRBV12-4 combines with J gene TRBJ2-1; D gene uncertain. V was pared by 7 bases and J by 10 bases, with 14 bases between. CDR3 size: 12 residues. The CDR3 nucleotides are TGTGCCAGCACCTTTAGTACTGTCGAGCAGTTCTTC. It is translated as CASTFSTVEQFF.

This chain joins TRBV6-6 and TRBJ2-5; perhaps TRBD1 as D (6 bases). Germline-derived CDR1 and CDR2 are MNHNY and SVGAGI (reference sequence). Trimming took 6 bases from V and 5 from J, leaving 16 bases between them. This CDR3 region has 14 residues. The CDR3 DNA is TGTGCCAGCAGCCTCCGGGACATCCACGAGACCCAGTACTTC. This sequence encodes CASSLRDIHETQYF.

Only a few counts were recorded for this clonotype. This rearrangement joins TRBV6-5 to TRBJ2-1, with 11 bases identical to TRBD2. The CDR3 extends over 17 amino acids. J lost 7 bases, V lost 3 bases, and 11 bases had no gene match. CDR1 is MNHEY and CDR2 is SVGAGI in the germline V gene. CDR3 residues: CASSYPLAGGRWNEQFF. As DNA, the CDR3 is TGTGCCAGCAGTTATCCGCTAGCGGGGGGAAGATGGAATGAGCAGTTCTTC.

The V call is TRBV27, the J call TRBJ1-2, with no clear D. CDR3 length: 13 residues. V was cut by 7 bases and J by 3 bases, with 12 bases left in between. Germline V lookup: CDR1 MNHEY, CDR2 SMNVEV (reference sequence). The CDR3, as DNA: TGTGCCAGCACCAGTCGAAGCGACTATGGCTACACCTTC. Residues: CASTSRSDYGYTF.

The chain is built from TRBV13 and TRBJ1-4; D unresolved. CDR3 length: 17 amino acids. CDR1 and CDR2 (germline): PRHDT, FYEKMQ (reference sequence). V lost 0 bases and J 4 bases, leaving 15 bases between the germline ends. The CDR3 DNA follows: TGTGCCAGCAGCTTAGGCCTAAGGGCAGGCCTTAATGAAAAACTGTTTTTT. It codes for CASSLGLRAGLNEKLFF.

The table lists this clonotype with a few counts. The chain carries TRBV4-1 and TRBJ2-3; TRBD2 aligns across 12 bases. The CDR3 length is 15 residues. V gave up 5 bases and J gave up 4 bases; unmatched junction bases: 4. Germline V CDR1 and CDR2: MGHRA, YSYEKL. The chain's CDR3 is CASSTRLAGADTQYF. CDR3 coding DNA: TGCGCCAGCAGCACACGACTAGCGGGGGCAGATACGCAGTATTTT.

In nucleotides, the CDR3 is TGCGCCAGCAGCCAGAGCCCTACCACACAAGAGACCCAGTACTTC. Amino acid sequence: CASSQSPTTQETQYF. V usage is TRBV4-1 and J usage is TRBJ2-5; no firm D call. This CDR3 comprises 15 residues. CDR1 MGHRA and CDR2 YSYEKL come from the germline V gene. V was clipped by 3 bases and J by 2 bases, with 13 bases between them.

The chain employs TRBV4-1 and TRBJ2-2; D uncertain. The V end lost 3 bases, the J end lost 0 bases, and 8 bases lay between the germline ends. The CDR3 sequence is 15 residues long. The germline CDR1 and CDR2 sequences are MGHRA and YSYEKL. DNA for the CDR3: TGCGCCAGCAGCCATGACGCCACGAACACCGGGGAGCTGTTTTTT. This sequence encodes CASSHDATNTGELFF.

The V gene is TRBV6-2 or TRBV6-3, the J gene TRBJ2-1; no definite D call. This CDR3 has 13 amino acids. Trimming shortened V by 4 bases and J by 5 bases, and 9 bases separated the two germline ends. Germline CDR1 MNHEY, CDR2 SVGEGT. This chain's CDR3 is CASSFTPNNEQFF. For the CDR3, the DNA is TGTGCCAGCAGTTTCACCCCTAACAATGAGCAGTTCTTC.

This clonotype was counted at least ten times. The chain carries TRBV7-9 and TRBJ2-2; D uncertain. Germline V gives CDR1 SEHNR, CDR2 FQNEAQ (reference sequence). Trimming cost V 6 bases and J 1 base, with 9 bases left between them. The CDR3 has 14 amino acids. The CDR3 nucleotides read TGTGCCAGCAGGCCCAAGCGGAACACCGGGGAGCTGTTTTTT. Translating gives CASRPKRNTGELFF.

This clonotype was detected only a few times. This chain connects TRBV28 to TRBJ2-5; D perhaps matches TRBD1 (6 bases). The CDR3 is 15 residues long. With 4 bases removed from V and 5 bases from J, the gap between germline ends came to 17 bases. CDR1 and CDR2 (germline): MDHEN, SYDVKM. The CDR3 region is CASSSKDSSRETQYF. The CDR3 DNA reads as TGTGCCAGCAGTTCTAAGGACAGTAGTCGTGAGACCCAGTACTTC.

The CDR3 sequence: CASSLEKGRGYTF. The CDR3, as DNA: TGTGCCAGCAGTTTAGAAAAGGGTCGAGGCTACACCTTC. This chain uses TRBV27 with TRBJ1-2; D remains unclear. The CDR3 is 13 amino acids. Germline V gene lookup returns CDR1 MNHEY and CDR2 SMNVEV (reference sequence). The V end was cut by 2 bases, the J end by 8 bases, with 12 bases between.

Here the CDR3 reads CASSEWVAVTNYGYTF. CDR3 in DNA: TGTGCCAGCAGTGAATGGGTAGCGGTTACTAACTATGGCTACACCTTC. The J gene is TRBJ1-2, the V gene TRBV6-1; D remains unclear. Germline V CDR1 and CDR2: MNHNS, SASEGT. Trimming stripped 2 bases from V and 0 bases from J, with 13 bases between. The CDR3 is 16 residues long.

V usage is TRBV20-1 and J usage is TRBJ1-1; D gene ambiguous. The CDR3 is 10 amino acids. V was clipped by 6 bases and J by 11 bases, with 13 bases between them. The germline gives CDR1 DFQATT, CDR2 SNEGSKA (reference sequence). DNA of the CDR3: TGCAGTGCCCCAAATGTCGGGGCTTTCTTT. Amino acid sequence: CSAPNVGAFF.

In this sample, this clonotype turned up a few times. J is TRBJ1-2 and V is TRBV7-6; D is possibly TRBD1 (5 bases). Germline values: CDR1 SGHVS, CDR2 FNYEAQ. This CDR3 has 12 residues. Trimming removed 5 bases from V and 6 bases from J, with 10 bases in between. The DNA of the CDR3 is TGTGCCAGCAGCCAAGCAGGGAATGGCTACACCTTC. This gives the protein CASSQAGNGYTF.

CDR3 coding DNA: TGTGCCAGCAGTTATCACCGCTCCTATAATTCACCCCTCCACTTT. This translates into CASSYHRSYNSPLHF. The chain employs TRBV6-2 or TRBV6-3 and TRBJ1-6, with D hard to call. The germline CDR1 and CDR2 sequences are MNHEY and SVGEGT. CDR3 size: 15 residues. The V and J ends lost 3 bases and 0 bases respectively, with 6 bases between them.